This T cell receptor beta chain was captured by sequencing in a study of T cell responses to AZD1222 COVID-19 vaccine. There are 13 residues in the CDR3. V lost 5 bases, J lost 5 bases, and 10 bases lay in between. Per the germline V gene, CDR1 is SGHTA and CDR2 is FQGNSA. Measured with immunoSEQ multiplex PCR; TCRdb has only the in-frame clones, and not every one. The top ten clones hold about 1.2% of a sample with fewer than 200,000 clones, 85% to 95% of them seen once. The chain uses TRBV7-2 and TRBJ1-5; the D gene is possibly TRBD1 (6 bases). This clonotype was obtained from an adult in good health. This sample comprised peripheral blood, obtained on day 0 of AZD1222 vaccination. CDR3: CASSGEGDQPQHF. The CDR3, as DNA: TGTGCCAGCAGCGGGGAGGGGGATCAGCCCCAGCATTTT. The full variable domain, with the rest looked up from reference TRBV7-2 and TRBJ1-5, is GAGVSQSPSNKVTEKGKDVELRCDPISGHTALYWYRQSLGQGLEFLIYFQGNSAPDKSGLPSDRFSAERTGGSVSTLTIQRTQQEDSAVYLCASSGEGDQPQHFGDGTRLSIL.